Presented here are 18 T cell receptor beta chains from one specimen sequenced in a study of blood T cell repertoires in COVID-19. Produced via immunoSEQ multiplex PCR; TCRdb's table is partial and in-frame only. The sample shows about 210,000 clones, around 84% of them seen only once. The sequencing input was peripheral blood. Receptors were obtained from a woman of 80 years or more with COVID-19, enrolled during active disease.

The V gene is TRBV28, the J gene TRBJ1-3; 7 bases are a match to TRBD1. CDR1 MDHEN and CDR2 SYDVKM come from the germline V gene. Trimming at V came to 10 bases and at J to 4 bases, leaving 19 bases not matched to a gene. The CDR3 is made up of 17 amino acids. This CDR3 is CATTVPPGTESGNTIYF. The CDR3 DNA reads TGTGCCACTACCGTCCCCCCAGGGACAGAATCGGGAAACACCATATATTTT.

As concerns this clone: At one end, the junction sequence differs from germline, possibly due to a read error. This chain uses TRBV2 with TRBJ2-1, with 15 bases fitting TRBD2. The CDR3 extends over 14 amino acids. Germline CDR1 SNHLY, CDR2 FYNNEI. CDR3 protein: CASSAGLAGGPMVF. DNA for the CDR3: TGTGCCAGCAGTGCTGGACTAGCGGGGGGGCCTATGGTCTTC.

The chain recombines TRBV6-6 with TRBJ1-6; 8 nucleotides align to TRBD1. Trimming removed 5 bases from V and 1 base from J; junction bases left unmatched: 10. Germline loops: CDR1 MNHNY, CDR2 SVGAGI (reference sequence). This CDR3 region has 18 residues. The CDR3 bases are TGTGCCAGCAGTCGGGTTATAAGACAGGGGTCCTATAATTCACCCCTCCACTTT. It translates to CASSRVIRQGSYNSPLHF.

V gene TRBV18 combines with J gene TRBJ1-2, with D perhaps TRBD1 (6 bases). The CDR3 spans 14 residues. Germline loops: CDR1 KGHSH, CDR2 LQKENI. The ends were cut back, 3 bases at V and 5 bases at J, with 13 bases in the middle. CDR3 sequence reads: CASSPGHKSYGYTF. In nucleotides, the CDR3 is TGTGCCAGCTCACCGGGACACAAGTCTTATGGCTACACCTTC. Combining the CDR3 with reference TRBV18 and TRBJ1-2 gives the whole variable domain NAGVMQNPRHLVRRRGQEARLRCSPMKGHSHVYWYRQLPEEGLKFMVYLQKENIIDESGMPKERFSAEFPKEGPSILRIQQVVRGDSAAYFCASSPGHKSYGYTFGSGTRLTVV.

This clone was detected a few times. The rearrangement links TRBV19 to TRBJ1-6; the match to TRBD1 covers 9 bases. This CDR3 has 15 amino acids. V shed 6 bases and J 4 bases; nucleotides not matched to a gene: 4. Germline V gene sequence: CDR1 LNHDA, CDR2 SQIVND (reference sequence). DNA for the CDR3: TGTGCCAGTAGGCCTGGGACAGGGTATAATTCACCCCTCCACTTT. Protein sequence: CASRPGTGYNSPLHF.

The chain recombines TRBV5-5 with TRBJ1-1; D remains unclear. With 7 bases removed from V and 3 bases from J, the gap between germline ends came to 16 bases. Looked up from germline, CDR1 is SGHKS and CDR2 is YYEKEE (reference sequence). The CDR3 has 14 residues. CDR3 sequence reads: CASLEPPAYTEAFF. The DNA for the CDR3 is TGTGCCAGCCTAGAGCCCCCAGCGTACACTGAAGCTTTCTTT.

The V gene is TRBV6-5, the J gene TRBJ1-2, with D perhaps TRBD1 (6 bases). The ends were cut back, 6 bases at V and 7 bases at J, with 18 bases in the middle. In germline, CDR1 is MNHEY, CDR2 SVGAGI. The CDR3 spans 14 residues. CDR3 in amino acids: CASSQSGTPFGYTF. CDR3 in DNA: TGTGCCAGCAGCCAAAGCGGGACACCGTTTGGCTACACCTTC.

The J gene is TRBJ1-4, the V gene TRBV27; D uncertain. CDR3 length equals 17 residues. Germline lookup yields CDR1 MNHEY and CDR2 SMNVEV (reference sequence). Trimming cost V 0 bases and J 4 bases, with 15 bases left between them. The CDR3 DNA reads TGTGCCAGCAGTTTATCCTCCGTGAGCCAAATTAATGAAAAACTGTTTTTT. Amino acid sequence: CASSLSSVSQINEKLFF.

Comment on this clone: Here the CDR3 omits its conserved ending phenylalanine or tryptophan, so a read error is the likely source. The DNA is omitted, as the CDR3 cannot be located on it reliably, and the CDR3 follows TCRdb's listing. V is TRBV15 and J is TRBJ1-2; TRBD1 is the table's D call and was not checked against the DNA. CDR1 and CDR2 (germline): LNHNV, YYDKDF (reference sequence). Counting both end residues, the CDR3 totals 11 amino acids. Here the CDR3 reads CATSALGQYLL.

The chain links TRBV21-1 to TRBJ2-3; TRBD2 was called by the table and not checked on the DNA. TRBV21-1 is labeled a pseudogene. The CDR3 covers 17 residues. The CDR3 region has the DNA TGTGCCAGCAGCGAACCCCGGAACCTAGGCCCCACAGATACGCAGTATTTT. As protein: CASSEPRNLGPTDTQYF.

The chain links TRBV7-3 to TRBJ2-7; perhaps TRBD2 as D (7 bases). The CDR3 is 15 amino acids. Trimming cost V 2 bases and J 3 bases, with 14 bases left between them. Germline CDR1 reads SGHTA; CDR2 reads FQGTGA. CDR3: CASSLGPGGNYEQYF. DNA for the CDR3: TGTGCCAGCAGCTTAGGACCGGGGGGCAACTACGAGCAGTACTTC.

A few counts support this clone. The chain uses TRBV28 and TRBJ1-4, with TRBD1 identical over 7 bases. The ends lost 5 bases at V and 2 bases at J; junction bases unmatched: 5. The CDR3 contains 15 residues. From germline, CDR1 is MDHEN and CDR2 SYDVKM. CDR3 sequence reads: CASSETGATNEKLFF. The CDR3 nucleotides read TGTGCCAGCAGTGAAACAGGGGCTACTAATGAAAAACTGTTTTTT.

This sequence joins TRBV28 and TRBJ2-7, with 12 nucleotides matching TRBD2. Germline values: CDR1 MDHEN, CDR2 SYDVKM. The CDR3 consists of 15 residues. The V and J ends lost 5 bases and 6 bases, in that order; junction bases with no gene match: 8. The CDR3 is CASSSLAGGLGEQYF. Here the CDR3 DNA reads TGTGCCAGCAGTAGCCTAGCGGGGGGGCTCGGCGAGCAGTACTTC.

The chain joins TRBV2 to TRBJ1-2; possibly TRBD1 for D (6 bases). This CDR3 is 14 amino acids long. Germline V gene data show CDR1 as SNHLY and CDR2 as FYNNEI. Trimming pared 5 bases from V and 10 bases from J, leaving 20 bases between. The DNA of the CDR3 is TGTGCCAGCAGTCCTCAGCGGGACACCGTTTTCTACACCTTC. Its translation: CASSPQRDTVFYTF.

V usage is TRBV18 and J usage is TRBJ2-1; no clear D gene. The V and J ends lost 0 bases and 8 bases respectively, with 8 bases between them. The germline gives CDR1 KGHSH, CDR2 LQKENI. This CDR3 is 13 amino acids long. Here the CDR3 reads CASSPPNGYEQFF. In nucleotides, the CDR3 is TGTGCCAGCTCACCACCGAACGGGTATGAGCAGTTCTTC.

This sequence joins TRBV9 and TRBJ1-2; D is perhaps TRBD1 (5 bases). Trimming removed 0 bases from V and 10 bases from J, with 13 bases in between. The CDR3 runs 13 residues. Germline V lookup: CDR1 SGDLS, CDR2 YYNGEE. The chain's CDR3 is CASSVGPTGAYTF. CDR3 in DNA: TGTGCCAGCAGCGTAGGGCCTACAGGAGCCTACACCTTC.

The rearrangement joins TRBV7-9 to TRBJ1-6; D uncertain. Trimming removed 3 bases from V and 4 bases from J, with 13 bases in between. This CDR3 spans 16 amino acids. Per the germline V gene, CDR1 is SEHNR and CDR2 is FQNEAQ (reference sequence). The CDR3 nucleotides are TGTGCCAGCAGCTTCGGATCGGGAGGGTATAATTCACCCCTCCACTTT. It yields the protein CASSFGSGGYNSPLHF.

The CDR3 region is CASSRTGGDPETQYF. CDR3 in DNA: TGTGCCAGCAGCAGGACAGGGGGCGACCCTGAGACCCAGTACTTC. This chain uses TRBV5-5 with TRBJ2-5; 11 positions agree with TRBD1. This CDR3 contains 15 residues. Germline-derived CDR1 and CDR2 are SGHKS and YYEKEE (reference sequence). J was trimmed by 5 bases and V by 4 bases; bases with no gene match: 7.